A selection of T cell receptor beta chains follows, all from one sample in a study of early T cells in non-severe SARS-CoV-2 infection. TCRdb recomputed calls from the 5' RACE reads with MiXCR, one row per CDR3 protein. The sample has over 55,000 distinct CDR3 sequences; around 12% are singletons. The specimen comprised whole blood, sampled at baseline. These receptor sequences come from an adult who was a healthcare worker with PCR-confirmed SARS-CoV-2 infection or an uninfected control (not recorded which). Both conserved end residues are part of each CDR3. D genes are given only for firm matches.

j_call: TRBJ2-4; v_call: TRBV5-4; d_call: TRBD2; cdr3_aa: CASSLYREVNNIQYF
j_call: TRBJ2-7; v_call: TRBV7-2; d_call: TRBD1; cdr3_aa: CASSLAPQGAYEQYF
j_call: TRBJ2-2; v_call: TRBV6-5; d_call: TRBD1; cdr3_aa: CASSSLTGVGTGELFF
j_call: TRBJ2-3; v_call: TRBV2; d_call: TRBD2; cdr3_aa: CASSRRRGGLGTDTQYF
j_call: TRBJ1-1; v_call: TRBV7-9; d_call: TRBD1; cdr3_aa: CASSKDRADTEAFF
j_call: TRBJ2-3; v_call: TRBV4-2; d_call: TRBD2; cdr3_aa: CASSQDMASGGNTQYF
j_call: TRBJ2-1; v_call: TRBV7-6; d_call: -; cdr3_aa: CASSARPRDPEQFF
j_call: TRBJ2-2; v_call: TRBV5-1; d_call: -; cdr3_aa: CASSRGVTVNTGELFF
j_call: TRBJ1-1; v_call: TRBV5-4; d_call: TRBD1; cdr3_aa: CASSTGGLNTEAFF
j_call: TRBJ1-1; v_call: TRBV7-2; d_call: -; cdr3_aa: CASRAGVNTEAFF
j_call: TRBJ2-5; v_call: TRBV4-1; d_call: -; cdr3_aa: CASSQGAGPETQYF
j_call: TRBJ1-2; v_call: TRBV27; d_call: -; cdr3_aa: CASSPYLNYGYTF
j_call: TRBJ2-3; v_call: TRBV4-2; d_call: TRBD2; cdr3_aa: CASSSGTSSADTQYF
j_call: TRBJ2-7; v_call: TRBV28; d_call: -; cdr3_aa: CASSFGGLLLYEQYF
j_call: TRBJ1-1; v_call: TRBV6-1; d_call: -; cdr3_aa: CASSEASIYTEAFF
j_call: TRBJ1-1; v_call: TRBV7-7; d_call: -; cdr3_aa: CASSLRFDTEAFF
j_call: TRBJ2-7; v_call: TRBV29-1; d_call: TRBD1; cdr3_aa: CSVAGPGTGVRYEQYF
j_call: TRBJ2-3; v_call: TRBV21-1; d_call: -; cdr3_aa: CASSPWDTWNFTDTQYF
j_call: TRBJ2-5; v_call: TRBV7-8; d_call: -; cdr3_aa: CASSFPGAFPQETQYF
j_call: TRBJ1-1; v_call: TRBV12-3/TRBV12-4; d_call: -; cdr3_aa: CASSLGEAFF
j_call: TRBJ1-2; v_call: TRBV28; d_call: TRBD1; cdr3_aa: CASSLLTGGAVGGYTF
j_call: TRBJ2-1; v_call: TRBV27; d_call: -; cdr3_aa: CASRPLGEYSYNEQFF